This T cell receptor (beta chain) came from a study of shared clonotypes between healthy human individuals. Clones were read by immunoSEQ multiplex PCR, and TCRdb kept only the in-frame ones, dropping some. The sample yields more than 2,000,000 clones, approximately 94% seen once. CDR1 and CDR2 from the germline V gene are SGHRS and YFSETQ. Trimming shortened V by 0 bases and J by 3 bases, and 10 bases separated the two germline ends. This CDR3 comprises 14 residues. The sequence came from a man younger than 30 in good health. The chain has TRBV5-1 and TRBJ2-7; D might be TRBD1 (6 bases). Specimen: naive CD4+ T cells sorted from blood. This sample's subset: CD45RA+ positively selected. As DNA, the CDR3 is TGCGCCAGCAGCTTGGAGCAGGACAGCTACGAGCAGTACTTC. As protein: CASSLEQDSYEQYF.